The 6 T cell receptor beta chains presented below share a single source sample, sequenced in a study of identical twins. Via MiXCR, TCRdb re-called the 5' RACE reads, giving one row per CDR3 protein. The sample lists 1.5 million or so distinct CDR3 sequences, 32% occurring once. The sample consisted of cord blood. The receptors were sampled from a newborn girl in good health.

The rearrangement links TRBV20-1 to TRBJ2-4, with D unresolved. The CDR3 sequence is 14 residues long. V shed 0 bases and J shed 9 bases, with 15 bases lying between them. From germline, CDR1 is DFQATT and CDR2 SNEGSKA (reference sequence). The CDR3 loop is CSARDPDGLGIQYF. For the CDR3, the DNA is TGCAGTGCTAGAGATCCGGATGGGTTGGGCATTCAGTACTTC.

The chain couples TRBV7-6 to TRBJ2-7, with D maybe TRBD2 (6 bases). CDR3 size: 17 residues. The V end lost 4 bases, the J end lost 7 bases, and 26 bases lay between the germline ends. Germline V gene data show CDR1 as SGHVS and CDR2 as FNYEAQ. The CDR3 bases are TGTGCCAGCAGCTCCGGAGGGTTTTCTGACGGATACAATGAGCAGTACTTC. It translates to CASSSGGFSDGYNEQYF.

This clonotype was seen repeatedly, ten times or more. The CDR3 loop is CASTGSGEGNEQFF. The DNA of the CDR3 is TGTGCCAGCACCGGTAGCGGGGAAGGCAATGAGCAGTTCTTC. The V and J genes are TRBV4-2 and TRBJ2-1, with TRBD2 identical over 8 bases. From germline, CDR1 is LGHNA and CDR2 YNFKEQ. The CDR3 covers 14 residues. The V gene end was trimmed by 7 bases and the J gene end by 6 bases; junction bases not matched to a gene: 8.

A remark on this clonotype: Germline and junction disagree at one end, which may indicate a read error. This chain uses TRBV5-1 with TRBJ2-4; 8 nucleotides agree with TRBD2. Near its end, the DNA agrees better with TRBJ2-7, so the J call may be wrong. The germline gives CDR1 SGHRS, CDR2 YFSETQ. This CDR3 contains 16 residues. CDR3 nucleotide sequence: TGCGCCAGCGGCTTGAATCAAGCGGGGGCCTCCTACGAGCAGTACTTC. Protein sequence: CASGLNQAGASYEQYF.

The rearrangement links TRBV6-5 to TRBJ2-3; D is undetermined. The CDR3 is 13 amino acids. The germline V gene encodes CDR1 MNHEY and CDR2 SVGAGI. The V gene lost 0 bases and the J gene lost 4 bases, with 5 bases spanning the gap. The CDR3 DNA follows: TGTGCCAGCAGTTACTCGCCCGCAGATACGCAGTATTTT. It specifies CASSYSPADTQYF.

The V and J genes are TRBV4-1 and TRBJ1-2; 8 bases match TRBD1. CDR3 length: 16 amino acids. CDR1 is MGHRA, CDR2 YSYEKL, per germline. Losses at the gene ends were 4 bases for V and 4 bases for J; bases not matched to a gene: 11. The DNA for the CDR3 is TGCGCCAGCAGCCCGATGGGACAGGAAACTTTCTATGGCTACACCTTC. It translates to CASSPMGQETFYGYTF.